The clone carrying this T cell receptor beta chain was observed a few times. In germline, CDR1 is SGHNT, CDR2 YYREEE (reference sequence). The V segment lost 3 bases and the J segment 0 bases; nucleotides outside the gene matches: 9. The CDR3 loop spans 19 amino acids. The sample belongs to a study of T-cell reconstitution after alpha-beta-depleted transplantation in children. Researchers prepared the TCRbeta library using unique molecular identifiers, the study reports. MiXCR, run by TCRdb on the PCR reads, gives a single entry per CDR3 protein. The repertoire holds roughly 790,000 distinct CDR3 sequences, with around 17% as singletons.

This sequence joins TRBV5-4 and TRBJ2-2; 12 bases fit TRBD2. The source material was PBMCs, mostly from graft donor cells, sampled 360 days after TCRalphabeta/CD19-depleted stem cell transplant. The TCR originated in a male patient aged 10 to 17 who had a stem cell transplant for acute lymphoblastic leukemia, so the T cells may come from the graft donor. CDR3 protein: CASSYSVTSGSPNTGELFF. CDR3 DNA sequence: TGTGCCAGCAGCTACTCCGTGACTAGCGGGAGCCCGAACACCGGGGAGCTGTTTTTT.